Listed here is a single T cell receptor (beta chain). Its target is unknown. From blood CD8+ and CD4+ T cells, the TCR beta chain was sequenced. This sample was taken from a study of CD8 T cells in Susac syndrome. Study-level results: It was acknowledged in the study that the number of individuals who were included in its TCR sequencing and HLA analysis was relatively small.

Reverse transcription of roughly 0.5 to 1 ug RNA was carried out with random hexamers. Multiplex PCR with immunoSEQ amplified the TCR beta CDR3 across 54 Vbeta and 13 Jbeta. TCRdb re-called the immunoSEQ multiplex PCR reads through MiXCR, storing one row per CDR3 protein. The repertoire holds about 190,000 distinct CDR3 sequences, 95% seen once, with approximately 0.1% in the top ten. Specimen: CD4+ T cells from PBMCs. This receptor was obtained from a human donor in good health.

CDR3 bases: TGCAGCGCTTCCAGGGTACTCATGAACACTGAAGCTTTCTTT. This codes for CSASRVLMNTEAFF. The chain carries TRBV29-1 and TRBJ1-1; TRBD1 is a possible D gene (5 bases). V was clipped by 7 bases and J by 0 bases, with 15 bases between them. Germline lookup yields CDR1 SQVTM and CDR2 ANQGSEA. The CDR3 is made up of 14 amino acids.